Shown below are 14 T cell receptor beta chains from a single sample sequenced in a study of blood T cell repertoires in COVID-19. The protocol was immunoSEQ multiplex PCR, while the TCRdb copy is restricted to in-frame clones and leaves out a portion. The data hold hundreds of thousands of clones, with 84% observed a single time. The specimen sequenced was peripheral blood. The receptors derive from a woman of 80 years or more with active or convalescent COVID-19.

The chain is built from TRBV5-4 and TRBJ1-3; D ambiguous. The CDR3 sequence is 14 residues long. In germline, CDR1 is SGHNT, CDR2 YYREEE (reference sequence). The V gene lost 0 bases and the J gene lost 0 bases, with 4 bases spanning the gap. This chain's CDR3 is CASSLGGSGNTIYF. The CDR3 bases are TGTGCCAGCAGCTTGGGCGGCTCTGGAAACACCATATATTTT.

The rearrangement links TRBV7-9 to TRBJ1-4; D unresolved. The V gene lost 1 base and the J gene lost 7 bases, with 13 bases spanning the gap. The V gene's germline CDR1 is SEHNR and CDR2 FQNEAQ (reference sequence). The CDR3 is 15 amino acids. CDR3 residues: CASSLGRAGGEKLFF. In DNA form, the CDR3 reads TGTGCCAGCAGCTTAGGGCGGGCGGGTGGTGAAAAACTGTTTTTT.

This clone has only one observation. The V gene is TRBV6-5, the J gene TRBJ2-2; TRBD2 matches 10 bases. The CDR3 consists of 14 residues. V was pared by 10 bases and J by 1 base, with 3 bases of the junction left unmatched. Germline V gene sequence: CDR1 MNHEY, CDR2 SVGAGI. This chain's CDR3 is CATQRGGNTGELFF. The DNA of the CDR3 is TGTGCCACTCAGCGGGGGGGGAACACCGGGGAGCTGTTTTTT.

A word on this clone: Germline is not matched at one junction end, which may reflect a read error. Other DNA variants within this sample encode the same CDR3. This chain links TRBV5-8 with TRBJ1-2; 7 bases line up with TRBD1. The germline V gene encodes CDR1 SGHTS and CDR2 YDEGEE. The CDR3 length is 15 residues. The CDR3 loop reads CASSERQGLAYGYTF. The CDR3 coding sequence is TGTGCCAGCAGCGAAAGACAGGGATTGGCCTATGGCTACACTTTC.

This chain's CDR3 is CASSAGQAGGYTF. The CDR3 DNA is TGTGCCAGCAGCGCAGGACAGGCTGGTGGCTACACCTTC. This chain connects TRBV7-9 to TRBJ1-2; 7 nucleotides line up with TRBD1. This CDR3 has 13 amino acids. CDR1 and CDR2 (germline): SEHNR, FQNEAQ (reference sequence). Germline trimming cut 5 bases from V and 7 bases from J; bases unmatched to any gene: 7.

The rearrangement joins TRBV6-2 or TRBV6-3 to TRBJ2-3, with 8 bases aligning to TRBD1. Germline values: CDR1 MNHEY, CDR2 SVGEGT. CDR3 size: 15 residues. V gave up 5 bases and J gave up 2 bases; unmatched junction bases: 6. The CDR3 bases are TGTGCCAGCAGTCAACGACAGGGGACCACAGATACGCAGTATTTT. Residues: CASSQRQGTTDTQYF.

This chain connects TRBV5-5 to TRBJ1-1; D ambiguous. Germline CDR1 reads SGHKS; CDR2 reads YYEKEE (reference sequence). This CDR3 contains 15 residues. V lost 0 bases and J 6 bases, leaving 15 bases between the germline ends. CDR3 DNA sequence: TGTGCCAGCAGCTTGGTGTGGACTTCTGACTCTGAAGCTTTCTTT. Its translation is CASSLVWTSDSEAFF.

The chain joins TRBV28 to TRBJ1-1, with 8 bases lining up with TRBD1. Germline CDR1 and CDR2: MDHEN and SYDVKM. The V gene end was trimmed by 5 bases and the J gene end by 2 bases; junction bases not matched to a gene: 4. CDR3 size: 14 residues. The CDR3 reads CASSPGQDNTEAFF. CDR3 DNA sequence: TGTGCCAGCAGTCCGGGACAGGACAACACTGAAGCTTTCTTT.

The V call is TRBV7-9, the J call TRBJ2-7; D is ambiguous. CDR3 length equals 13 residues. V was clipped by 3 bases and J by 2 bases, with 8 bases between them. CDR1 and CDR2 from the germline V gene are SEHNR and FQNEAQ (reference sequence). CDR3 region: CASSFGPPYEQYF. Written as DNA, the CDR3 is TGTGCCAGCAGCTTTGGGCCACCCTACGAGCAGTACTTC. Supplemented by reference TRBV7-9 and TRBJ2-7, the full variable domain reads DTGVSQNPRHKITKRGQNVTFRCDPISEHNRLYWYRQTLGQGPEFLTYFQNEAQLEKSRLLSDRFSAERPKGSFSTLEIQRTEQGDSAMYLCASSFGPPYEQYFGPGTRLTVT.

The CDR3: CSVVFTGYGYTF. The CDR3 coding sequence is TGCAGCGTTGTTTTTACGGGATATGGCTACACCTTC. V gene TRBV29-1 combines with J gene TRBJ1-2; D ambiguous. The CDR3 loop spans 12 amino acids. V lost 4 bases to trimming and J lost 5 bases, with 11 bases between them. The germline CDR1 and CDR2 sequences are SQVTM and ANQGSEA.

This clone has more than one count but fewer than ten. The rearrangement joins TRBV5-1 to TRBJ2-2, with 7 positions matching TRBD2. CDR1 and CDR2 from the germline V gene are SGHRS and YFSETQ. Unmatched junction bases numbered 3, after V lost 2 bases and J lost 2 bases. The CDR3 spans 15 residues. The CDR3 sequence is CASSLSGDNTGELFF. In nucleotides, the CDR3 is TGCGCCAGCAGCTTAAGCGGGGACAACACCGGGGAGCTGTTTTTT.

The CDR3, as DNA: TGCGCCAGCAGCAGACAGGGACTTAGCACAGATACGCAGTATTTT. This encodes CASSRQGLSTDTQYF. The chain joins TRBV5-1 to TRBJ2-3; maybe TRBD1 (7 bases). The V gene's germline CDR1 is SGHRS and CDR2 YFSETQ. The CDR3 spans 15 residues. Trimming cost V 4 bases and J 0 bases, with 12 bases left between them. Drawing the rest from reference TRBV5-1 and TRBJ2-3, the complete variable domain is KAGVTQTPRYLIKTRGQQVTLSCSPISGHRSVSWYQQTPGQGLQFLFEYFSETQRNKGNFPGRFSGRQFSNSRSEMNVSTLELGDSALYLCASSRQGLSTDTQYFGPGTRLTVL.

V is TRBV5-5 and J is TRBJ1-1; D is ambiguous. Trimming cost V 0 bases and J 8 bases, with 11 bases left between them. This CDR3 has 13 amino acids. CDR1 SGHKS and CDR2 YYEKEE come from the germline V gene (reference sequence). The CDR3 DNA sequence: TGTGCCAGCAGCTTGGACAGTTTCCGAGAAGCTTTCTTT. As protein: CASSLDSFREAFF. Complete variable domain (other parts from reference TRBV5-5 and TRBJ1-1): DAGVTQSPTHLIKTRGQQVTLRCSPISGHKSVSWYQQVLGQGPQFIFQYYEKEERGRGNFPDRFSARQFPNYSSELNVNALLLGDSALYLCASSLDSFREAFFGQGTRLTVV.

The chain combines TRBV28 with TRBJ1-2, with D possibly TRBD1 on 5 matching bases. The germline V and J ends were trimmed by 6 bases and 4 bases, with 12 bases remaining between them. The CDR3 has 13 residues. Germline CDR1 MDHEN, CDR2 SYDVKM. The CDR3 reads CASSLGAAYGYTF. CDR3 in DNA: TGTGCCAGCAGCCTAGGGGCAGCCTATGGCTACACCTTC.